What follows is one T cell receptor beta chain and its context. No antigen is known for it. No much larger clone exists at a distance of one base, and base qualities are not known. According to the germline V gene, CDR1 reads MDHEN and CDR2 reads SYDVKM. The CDR3 holds 13 amino acids from the cysteine to the phenylalanine. Solely the CDR3 DNA is kept, with 39 bases framed from the first base. The trim is 3 bases for V and 1 base for J, with a gap of 6 bases between the germline ends. Samples were obtained from patients with Merkel cell carcinoma. These data originate in a study of T cells and Merkel cell carcinoma outcomes (TCRdb year 2020). At the level of the whole study: The study looked at whether the tumor T-cell repertoire and T-cell density could predict clinical outcome in patients with Merkel cell carcinoma.

Library preparation used the immunoSEQ multiplex PCR assay. The source is immuneACCESS, and TCRdb retained only in-frame sequences with V and J called. Part of the clones is not carried over; for the studies checked, unresolved V genes explain less than half of this, and the remainder is unexplained. This sample has roughly 11,000 clones in its table, and 95% to 96% of those were observed once. The ten most abundant clones make up more than 0.85% of the sample. Here is what the overall study found, with its caveats: Clinical outcomes in Merkel cell carcinoma patients were reported to be predicted by T-cell repertoire features combined with T-cell density.

The receptor was isolated from a human donor with Merkel cell carcinoma. Recombination linked TRBV28 to TRBJ1-1; the D gene is unclear. Sequencing was performed on tumor tissue from Merkel cell carcinoma. The CDR3 protein sequence reads: CASSLVTNTEAFF. The sequence in DNA is TGTGCCAGCAGTTTGGTCACGAACACTGAAGCTTTCTTT.